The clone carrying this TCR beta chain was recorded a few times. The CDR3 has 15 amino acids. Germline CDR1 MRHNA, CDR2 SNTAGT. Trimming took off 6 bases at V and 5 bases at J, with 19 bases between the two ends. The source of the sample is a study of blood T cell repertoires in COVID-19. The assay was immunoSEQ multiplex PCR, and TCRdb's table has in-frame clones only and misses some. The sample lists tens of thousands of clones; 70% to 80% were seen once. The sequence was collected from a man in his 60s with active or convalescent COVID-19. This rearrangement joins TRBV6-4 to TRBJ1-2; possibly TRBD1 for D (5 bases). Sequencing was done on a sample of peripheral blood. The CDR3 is CASSLHPTANYGYTF. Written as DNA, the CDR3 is TGTGCCAGCAGCTTACATCCGACAGCCAATTATGGCTACACCTTC.